This T cell receptor (beta chain) was recovered during a study of beta chain features in type 1 diabetes. Study information: Patients and healthy donors were similar in age, gender and cell yields.

Expressed TCRB transcripts were sequenced, since all the RNA that had been isolated was reverse transcribed. Libraries were prepared by immunoSEQ multiplex PCR; TCRdb keeps only in-frame clonotypes and omits some of them. Among 200,000 to 250,000 clones listed, roughly 17% were seen once. Points on this clone: As yet, its antigen is unknown.

General study findings and limits: Still unanswered here is whether HLA type influences TCRB rearrangement. All four CD4+ subsets of Type 1 diabetes patients contained TCRB CDR3s that were moderately but significantly shorter. A closer apparent resemblance between naive, central memory and Treg TCRB repertoires was seen in patients than in healthy donors.

Per donor, one heparinised blood draw averaged about 116 mL. Sequenced input: naive CD4+ T cells from blood. This clonotype was obtained from a man aged 30 to 45 with type 1 diabetes.

This chain's CDR3 is CAWRGRRGPKQDTGELFF. Written as DNA, the CDR3 is TGTGCCTGGAGAGGTCGCAGGGGGCCAAAACAGGACACCGGGGAGCTGTTTTTT. The gene calls are TRBV30 and TRBJ2-2, with 8 positions matching TRBD1. Trimming cost V 3 bases and J 3 bases; bases outside gene matches: 15. CDR1 GTSNPN and CDR2 SVGIG come from the germline V gene (reference sequence). This CDR3 is 18 amino acids long.